A single sample gave rise to the 32 T cell receptor beta chains below, sequenced in a study of shared clonotypes between healthy human individuals. Here immunoSEQ multiplex PCR was the method, and the copy in TCRdb shows in-frame clones only, minus some. The sample holds 1,400,000 or so clones, approximately 98.5% seen once. The material sequenced was naive CD4+ T cells sorted from blood. Subset: CD45RA+ positively selected. The receptors were gathered from a young man in good health.

The chain joins TRBV10-3 to TRBJ2-3, with TRBD2 matching 9 bases. The CDR3 has 13 amino acids. CDR1 and CDR2 (germline): ENHRY, SYGVKD. The ends lost 11 bases at V and 2 bases at J; junction bases unmatched: 5. The CDR3 DNA reads as TGTGCCGTTAGCGGGAGACTCACAGATACGCAGTATTTT. Its translation: CAVSGRLTDTQYF.

This rearrangement joins TRBV25-1 to TRBJ1-1; TRBD1 matches 7 bases. The CDR3 totals 14 residues. CDR1 is MGHDK and CDR2 is SYGVNS in the germline V gene. The V gene end was trimmed by 6 bases and the J gene end by 4 bases; junction bases not matched to a gene: 8. In DNA form, the CDR3 reads TGTGCCAGCAGCCCGGGACAGCCACGCACTGAAGCTTTCTTT. Residues: CASSPGQPRTEAFF.

This clone came up once. The gene calls are TRBV6-5 and TRBJ1-5; D is perhaps TRBD1 (6 bases). CDR1 is MNHEY and CDR2 is SVGAGI in the germline V gene. This CDR3 has 15 residues. V lost 2 bases, J lost 0 bases, and 8 bases lay in between. The CDR3 nucleotides are TGTGCCAGCAGTTACAGGGGGGATAGCAATCAGCCCCAGCATTTT. Encoded protein: CASSYRGDSNQPQHF.

This chain connects TRBV4-1 to TRBJ2-2; 13 bases fit TRBD2. The V gene end was trimmed by 0 bases and the J gene end by 3 bases; junction bases not matched to a gene: 7. The CDR3 extends over 19 amino acids. Germline CDR1 and CDR2: MGHRA and YSYEKL. The CDR3, as DNA: TGCGCCAGCAGCCAAGAGGGGGGACTAGCGGGACGGGACACCGGGGAGCTGTTTTTT. It yields the protein CASSQEGGLAGRDTGELFF.

A remark on this clone: Different DNA sequences within this sample yield the same CDR3. This sequence joins TRBV5-4 and TRBJ2-5; 8 bases align to TRBD1. After removal of 1 base from V and 1 base from J, the junction contained 3 bases not matched to a gene. Germline V lookup: CDR1 SGHNT, CDR2 YYREEE (reference sequence). The CDR3 runs 15 residues. CDR3 residues: CASSLSGGGQETQYF. The CDR3 DNA is TGTGCCAGCAGCTTGTCAGGGGGCGGCCAAGAGACCCAGTACTTC.

The genes are TRBV20-1 and TRBJ2-1, with a possible D match to TRBD1 (5 bases). The CDR3 is made up of 11 amino acids. Deletions cut 7 bases from V and 4 bases from J, with 8 bases between. From germline, CDR1 is DFQATT and CDR2 SNEGSKA (reference sequence). CDR3 sequence: CSGQLYNEQFF. Written as DNA, the CDR3 is TGCAGTGGACAGCTTTACAATGAGCAGTTCTTC.

CDR3: CATLRTPANYGYTF. The DNA for the CDR3 is TGTGCTACTCTAAGGACACCAGCTAACTATGGCTACACCTTC. The J gene is TRBJ1-2, the V gene TRBV30; TRBD1 is a possible D gene (5 bases). Germline values: CDR1 GTSNPN, CDR2 SVGIG (reference sequence). This CDR3 contains 14 residues.

The chain combines TRBV6-5 with TRBJ2-3; either TRBD1 or TRBD2 may supply D (5 bases each). The CDR3 runs 16 residues. Trimming pared 2 bases from V and 0 bases from J, leaving 12 bases between. Germline V gene sequence: CDR1 MNHEY, CDR2 SVGAGI. The CDR3 nucleotides read TGTGCCAGCAGTTACGCTCGAGGGGCCAGCACAGATACGCAGTATTTT. Its translation: CASSYARGASTDTQYF.

Concerning this clone itself: The sample holds other DNA sequences that translate to the same CDR3. The rearrangement uses TRBV5-1 and TRBJ2-6; no definite D call. Germline values: CDR1 SGHRS, CDR2 YFSETQ. The CDR3 loop spans 14 amino acids. The V and J ends lost 2 bases and 4 bases respectively, with 7 bases between them. CDR3 region: CASSLTAGANVLTF. CDR3 DNA: TGCGCCAGCAGCTTAACGGCCGGGGCCAACGTCCTGACTTTC.

The chain is built from TRBV11-2 and TRBJ1-1; TRBD1 aligns across 7 bases. Germline V gives CDR1 SGHAT, CDR2 FQNNGV. V lost 1 base to trimming and J lost 1 base; unmatched junction nucleotides: 6. This CDR3 is 16 amino acids long. CDR3 coding DNA: TGTGCCAGCAGCTTAGTATCTGGGACAGAGAACACTGAAGCTTTCTTT. It yields the protein CASSLVSGTENTEAFF.

Points on this clone: Other nucleotide sequences from this sample produce the same CDR3. This chain links TRBV7-9 with TRBJ1-1; D is unclear. Per germline, CDR1 SEHNR and CDR2 FQNEAQ (reference sequence). Between the trimmed V and J ends, which lost 5 bases and 1 base, there was a span of 8 bases. CDR3 length: 13 amino acids. The CDR3: CASSLLENTEAFF. The CDR3 coding sequence is TGTGCCAGCAGCCTTCTAGAGAACACTGAAGCTTTCTTT.

The genes are TRBV19 and TRBJ2-1, with D tentatively TRBD2 (5 bases). CDR1 is LNHDA and CDR2 is SQIVND in the germline V gene (reference sequence). The V end was cut by 8 bases, the J end by 0 bases, with 11 bases between. The CDR3 is 14 residues long. The CDR3 here is CASRVASSYNEQFF. The CDR3 DNA sequence: TGTGCCAGTCGAGTAGCGAGCTCCTACAATGAGCAGTTCTTC.

CDR3 nucleotide sequence: TGTGCCAGTCGTACCGGGACTAGCGGGAGGAACACCGGGGAGCTGTTTTTT. Translating it yields CASRTGTSGRNTGELFF. The chain couples TRBV11-2 to TRBJ2-2; TRBD2 aligns across 14 bases. V shed 9 bases, J shed 1 base, and the junction held 7 bases outside the gene matches. The germline V gene has CDR1 SGHAT and CDR2 FQNNGV. The CDR3 is 17 amino acids.

The chain recombines TRBV11-1 with TRBJ1-2, with 7 bases aligning to TRBD1. Germline CDR1 reads SGHAT; CDR2 reads FQDESV (reference sequence). V lost 5 bases and J lost 8; bases outside the gene matches: 8. The CDR3 has 13 amino acids. For the CDR3, the DNA is TGTGCCAGCAGCCCCCGACAGGGTAGGGGCTACACCTTC. It is translated as CASSPRQGRGYTF.

This rearrangement joins TRBV18 to TRBJ2-5, with 13 bases identical to TRBD2. V dropped 3 bases and J dropped 5; count of bases not matched to a gene: 9. Germline V gene lookup returns CDR1 KGHSH and CDR2 LQKENI. This CDR3 comprises 17 residues. The CDR3: CASSPGTSGKRGETQYF. DNA for the CDR3: TGTGCCAGCTCACCTGGGACTAGCGGGAAGAGGGGCGAGACCCAGTACTTC. Combining the CDR3 with reference TRBV18 and TRBJ2-5 gives the whole variable domain NAGVMQNPRHLVRRRGQEARLRCSPMKGHSHVYWYRQLPEEGLKFMVYLQKENIIDESGMPKERFSAEFPKEGPSILRIQQVVRGDSAAYFCASSPGTSGKRGETQYFGPGTRLLVL.

The chain couples TRBV5-5 to TRBJ2-2; D gene uncertain. The length of the CDR3 is 15 residues. The germline V and J ends were trimmed by 3 bases and 4 bases, with 13 bases remaining between them. Germline CDR1 and CDR2: SGHKS and YYEKEE (reference sequence). The CDR3 spells CASSSAATGTGELFF. In nucleotides, the CDR3 is TGTGCCAGCAGCTCAGCAGCGACCGGCACCGGGGAGCTGTTTTTT.

The chain is built from TRBV6-1 and TRBJ1-4; unclear D gene. Germline-derived CDR1 and CDR2 are MNHNS and SASEGT. The CDR3 spans 14 residues. The V gene lost 1 base and the J gene lost 4 bases, with 7 bases spanning the gap. CDR3 bases: TGTGCCAGCAGTGAAGTGCCTTATAATGAAAAACTGTTTTTT. Residues: CASSEVPYNEKLFF.

The chain has TRBV4-3 and TRBJ2-5; TRBD2 agrees at 11 bases. V shed 4 bases, J shed 5 bases, and the junction held 3 bases outside the gene matches. CDR3 size: 14 residues. Germline CDR1 LGHNA, CDR2 YSLEER. CDR3 protein: CASSLAGGPETQYF. CDR3 nucleotides: TGCGCCAGCAGCCTAGCGGGAGGGCCTGAGACCCAGTACTTC.

The genes are TRBV19 and TRBJ1-5; D perhaps matches TRBD1 (6 bases). The V gene lost 5 bases and the J gene lost 8 bases, with 16 bases spanning the gap. CDR3 size: 14 residues. Germline CDR1 reads LNHDA; CDR2 reads SQIVND (reference sequence). The CDR3 loop reads CASSPGAVIKPQHF. The DNA for the CDR3 is TGTGCCAGTAGTCCAGGGGCGGTCATTAAGCCCCAGCATTTT.

V gene TRBV10-3 combines with J gene TRBJ2-2; D assignment may be TRBD1 or TRBD2 (6 bases each). With 4 bases removed from V and 5 bases from J, the gap between germline ends came to 11 bases. CDR1 ENHRY and CDR2 SYGVKD come from the germline V gene. This CDR3 region has 14 residues. In DNA form, the CDR3 reads TGTGCCATCAGTGCGGGGGCTAGTACCGGGGAGCTGTTTTTT. Encoded protein: CAISAGASTGELFF.

This sequence joins TRBV4-2 and TRBJ2-7, with 8 bases matching TRBD1. The CDR3 covers 15 residues. Germline CDR1 LGHNA, CDR2 YNFKEQ. The trim removed 1 base at V and 0 bases at J, leaving 2 bases unmatched. This CDR3 is CASSQGQGSSYEQYF. The CDR3, as DNA: TGTGCCAGCAGCCAAGGACAGGGGAGCTCCTACGAGCAGTACTTC.

V is TRBV18 and J is TRBJ1-1; 11 bases are a match to TRBD1. CDR1 KGHSH and CDR2 LQKENI come from the germline V gene. The V segment lost 4 bases and the J segment 4 bases; nucleotides outside the gene matches: 5. This CDR3 spans 15 amino acids. CDR3 nucleotide sequence: TGTGCCAGCTCACTTTTGGGACAGGGGGGCACTGAAGCTTTCTTT. Encoded protein: CASSLLGQGGTEAFF.

The J gene is TRBJ1-3, the V gene TRBV30; D unclear. CDR1 is GTSNPN, CDR2 SVGIG, per germline (reference sequence). CDR3 length: 16 residues. Trimming left V 3 bases short and J 1 base short, with 16 bases between. DNA of the CDR3: TGTGCCTGGAGCGATTACCAGGCAGCTTCTGGAAACACCATATATTTT. Encoded protein: CAWSDYQAASGNTIYF.

This chain links TRBV18 with TRBJ2-3, with 12 positions matching TRBD2. V shed 3 bases and J 0 bases; nucleotides not matched to a gene: 7. CDR3 length equals 18 residues. Germline CDR1 reads KGHSH; CDR2 reads LQKENI. CDR3 coding DNA: TGTGCCAGCTCACCTCGACTAGCGGGAGTAGGGAGCACAGATACGCAGTATTTT. Protein product: CASSPRLAGVGSTDTQYF.

The rearrangement joins TRBV5-4 to TRBJ1-2, with D possibly TRBD1 on 5 matching bases. This CDR3 contains 17 residues. CDR1 and CDR2 from the germline V gene are SGHNT and YYREEE (reference sequence). Trimming shortened V by 4 bases and J by 0 bases, and 19 bases separated the two germline ends. The CDR3 bases are TGTGCCAGCAGCCTGGGTCCCTGGACACCAACTAACTATGGCTACACCTTC. Translation gives CASSLGPWTPTNYGYTF.

The rearrangement joins TRBV9 to TRBJ2-3, with TRBD2 matching 9 bases. With V trimmed by 2 bases and J by 0 bases, 4 bases remained unmatched. This CDR3 has 16 residues. Germline V gives CDR1 SGDLS, CDR2 YYNGEE. The CDR3, as DNA: TGTGCCAGCAGCGTCCGACTAGCGGTGAGCACAGATACGCAGTATTTT. Protein: CASSVRLAVSTDTQYF.

In its sample, this clone was seen once. The rearrangement joins TRBV10-3 to TRBJ2-1; D is possibly TRBD1 (6 bases). Germline V gene sequence: CDR1 ENHRY, CDR2 SYGVKD. The CDR3 sequence is 14 residues long. The V end was cut by 9 bases, the J end by 4 bases, with 16 bases between. CDR3 sequence: CAIQMGALYNEQFF. The CDR3 nucleotides are TGTGCCATTCAAATGGGGGCTTTATACAATGAGCAGTTCTTC.

This chain uses TRBV6-6 with TRBJ1-5; D gene unclear. The CDR3 is 13 residues long. Trimming stripped 5 bases from V and 5 bases from J, with 10 bases between. Germline V gene lookup returns CDR1 MNHNY and CDR2 SVGAGI (reference sequence). The DNA of the CDR3 is TGTGCCAGCAGTCCATATGGGGATCAGCCCCAGCATTTT. It specifies CASSPYGDQPQHF.

The chain uses TRBV11-1 and TRBJ2-5, with D perhaps TRBD2 (5 bases). CDR1 and CDR2 from the germline V gene are SGHAT and FQDESV (reference sequence). CDR3 length: 13 amino acids. V was pared by 3 bases and J by 9 bases, with 14 bases between. CDR3 region: CASSFSGSEAQYF. Here the CDR3 DNA reads TGTGCCAGCAGCTTTTCCGGCTCGGAGGCCCAGTACTTC.

V and J are TRBV7-3 and TRBJ2-2; a possible D gene is TRBD2 (5 bases). There are 13 residues in the CDR3. Germline CDR1 is SGHTA and CDR2 is FQGTGA. The ends were cut back, 2 bases at V and 6 bases at J, with 7 bases in the middle. CDR3 loop: CASSLERAGELFF. Here the CDR3 DNA reads TGTGCCAGCAGCTTAGAGAGGGCCGGGGAGCTGTTTTTT.

The chain carries TRBV2 and TRBJ2-5; D remains ambiguous. Trimming took off 8 bases at V and 6 bases at J, with 13 bases between the two ends. The CDR3 has 12 amino acids. Germline V CDR1 and CDR2: SNHLY, FYNNEI. The DNA for the CDR3 is TGTGCCAGCCCCAGCCCCGGGCAGACCCAGTACTTC. Translation: CASPSPGQTQYF.

The genes are TRBV29-1 and TRBJ1-2; possibly TRBD1 for D (5 bases). Germline V gives CDR1 SQVTM, CDR2 ANQGSEA. The CDR3 has 12 residues. V lost 4 bases and J lost 3, with 9 bases in between. This chain's CDR3 is CSVVWGDYGYTF. CDR3 nucleotides: TGCAGCGTTGTATGGGGGGACTATGGCTACACCTTC.